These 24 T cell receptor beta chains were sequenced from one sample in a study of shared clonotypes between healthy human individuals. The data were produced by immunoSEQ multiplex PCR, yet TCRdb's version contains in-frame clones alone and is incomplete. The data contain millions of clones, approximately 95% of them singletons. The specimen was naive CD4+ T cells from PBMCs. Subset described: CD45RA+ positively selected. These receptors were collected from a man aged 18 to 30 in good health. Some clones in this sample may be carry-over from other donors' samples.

CDR3 nucleotides: TGTGCCAGCAGTTCGGGGGCTCGCGATGAGCAGTTCTTC. Residues: CASSSGARDEQFF. This rearrangement joins TRBV25-1 to TRBJ2-1; D may be TRBD1 or TRBD2 (6 bases each). V gave up 5 bases and J gave up 8 bases, with 13 bases separating them. Germline CDR1 and CDR2: MGHDK and SYGVNS. The CDR3 runs to 13 residues.

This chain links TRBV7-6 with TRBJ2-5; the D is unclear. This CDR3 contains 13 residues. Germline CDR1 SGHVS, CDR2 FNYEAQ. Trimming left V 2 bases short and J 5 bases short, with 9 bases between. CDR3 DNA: TGTGCCAGCAGCTTAACGGACCCCGAGACCCAGTACTTC. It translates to CASSLTDPETQYF.

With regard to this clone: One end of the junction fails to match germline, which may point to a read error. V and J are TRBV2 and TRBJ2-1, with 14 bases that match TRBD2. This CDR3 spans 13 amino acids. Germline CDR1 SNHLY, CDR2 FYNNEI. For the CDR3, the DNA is TGTGCCAGCAGCGGGACTAGCGGGAGCGGTGTAATCTTC. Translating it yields CASSGTSGSGVIF.

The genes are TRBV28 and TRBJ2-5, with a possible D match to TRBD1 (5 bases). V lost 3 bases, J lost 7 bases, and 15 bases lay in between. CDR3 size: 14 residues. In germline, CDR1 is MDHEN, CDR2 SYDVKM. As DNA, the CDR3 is TGTGCCAGCAGTTTTTGGGGCGCCCAGCTGACCCAGTACTTC. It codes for CASSFWGAQLTQYF.

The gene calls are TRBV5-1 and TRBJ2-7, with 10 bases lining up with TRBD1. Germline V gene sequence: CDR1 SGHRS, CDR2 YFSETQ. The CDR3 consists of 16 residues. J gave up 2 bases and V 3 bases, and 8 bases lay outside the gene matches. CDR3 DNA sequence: TGCGCCAGCAGCTCAGACCCCGGGACAGGGGCCTACGAGCAGTACTTC. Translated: CASSSDPGTGAYEQYF.

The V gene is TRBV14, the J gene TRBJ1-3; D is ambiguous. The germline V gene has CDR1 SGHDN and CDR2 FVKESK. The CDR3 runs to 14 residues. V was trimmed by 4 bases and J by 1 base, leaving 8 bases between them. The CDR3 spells CASSRKGSGNTIYF. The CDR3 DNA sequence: TGTGCCAGCAGCCGTAAGGGATCTGGAAACACCATATATTTT.

The CDR3 here is CASRPASSYNEQFF. CDR3 bases: TGTGCCAGCAGGCCGGCCAGCTCCTACAATGAGCAGTTCTTC. V and J are TRBV28 and TRBJ2-1; D gene uncertain. Looked up from germline, CDR1 is MDHEN and CDR2 is SYDVKM. CDR3 length equals 14 residues. The V gene lost 6 bases and the J gene lost 0 bases, with 9 bases spanning the gap.

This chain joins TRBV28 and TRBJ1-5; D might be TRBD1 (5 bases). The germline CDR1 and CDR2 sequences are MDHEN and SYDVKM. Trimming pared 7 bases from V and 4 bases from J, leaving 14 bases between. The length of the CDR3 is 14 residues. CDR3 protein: CASNPSGGNQPQHF. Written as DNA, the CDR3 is TGTGCCAGCAATCCTTCCGGGGGGAATCAGCCCCAGCATTTT.

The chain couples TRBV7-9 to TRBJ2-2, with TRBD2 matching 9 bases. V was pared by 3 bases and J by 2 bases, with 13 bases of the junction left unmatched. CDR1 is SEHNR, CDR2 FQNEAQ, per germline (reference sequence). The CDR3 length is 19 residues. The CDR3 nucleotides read TGTGCCAGCAGCTTCTTACTCCCCAAAGCGGGAGGTAACACCGGGGAGCTGTTTTTT. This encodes CASSFLLPKAGGNTGELFF.

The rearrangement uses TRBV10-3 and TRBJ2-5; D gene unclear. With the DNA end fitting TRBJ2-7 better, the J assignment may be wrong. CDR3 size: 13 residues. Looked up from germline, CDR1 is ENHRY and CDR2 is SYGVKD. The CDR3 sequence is CAISPRFLYEQYF. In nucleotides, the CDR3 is TGTGCCATCAGTCCCCGTTTCCTCTACGAGCAGTACTTC.

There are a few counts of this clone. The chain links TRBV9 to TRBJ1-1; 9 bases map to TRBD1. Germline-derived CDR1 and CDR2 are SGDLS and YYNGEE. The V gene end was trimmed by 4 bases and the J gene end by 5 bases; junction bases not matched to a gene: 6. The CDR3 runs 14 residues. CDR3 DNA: TGTGCCAGCAGCTGGGACAGGGTAGGAACTGAAGCTTTCTTT. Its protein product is CASSWDRVGTEAFF.

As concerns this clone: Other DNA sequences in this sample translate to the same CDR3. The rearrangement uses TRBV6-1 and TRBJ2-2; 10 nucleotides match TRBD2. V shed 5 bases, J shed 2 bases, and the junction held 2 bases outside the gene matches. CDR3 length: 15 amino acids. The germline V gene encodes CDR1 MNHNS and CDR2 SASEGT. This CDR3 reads CASSLAGVNTGELFF. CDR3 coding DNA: TGTGCCAGCAGTCTAGCGGGGGTAAACACCGGGGAGCTGTTTTTT.

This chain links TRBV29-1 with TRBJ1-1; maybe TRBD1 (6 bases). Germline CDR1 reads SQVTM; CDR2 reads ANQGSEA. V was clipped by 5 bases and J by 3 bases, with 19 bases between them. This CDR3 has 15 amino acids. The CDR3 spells CSVMWGARVDTEAFF. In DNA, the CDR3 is TGCAGCGTTATGTGGGGGGCCCGGGTGGACACTGAAGCTTTCTTT.

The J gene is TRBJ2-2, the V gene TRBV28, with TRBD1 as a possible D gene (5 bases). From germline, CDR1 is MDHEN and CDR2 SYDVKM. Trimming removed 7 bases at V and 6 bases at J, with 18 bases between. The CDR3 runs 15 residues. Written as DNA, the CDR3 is TGTGCCAGCACGGTATCAGGGTCGAAGGCCGGGGAGCTGTTTTTT. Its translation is CASTVSGSKAGELFF. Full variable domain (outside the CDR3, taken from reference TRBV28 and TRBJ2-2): DVKVTQSSRYLVKRTGEKVFLECVQDMDHENMFWYRQDPGLGLRLIYFSYDVKMKEKGDIPEGYSVSREKKERFSLILESASTNQTSMYLCASTVSGSKAGELFFGEGSRLTVL.

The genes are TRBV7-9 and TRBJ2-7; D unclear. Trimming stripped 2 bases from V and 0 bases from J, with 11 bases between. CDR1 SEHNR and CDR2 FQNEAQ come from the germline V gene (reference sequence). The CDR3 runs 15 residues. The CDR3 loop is CASSLRADSSYEQYF. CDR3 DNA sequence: TGTGCCAGCAGCTTACGGGCGGATAGCTCCTACGAGCAGTACTTC.

The CDR3 region has the DNA TGCGCCAGCAGGGAGGGCAGCAAAGAGACCCAGTACTTC. It translates to CASREGSKETQYF. The rearrangement links TRBV5-1 to TRBJ2-5; tentative D call: TRBD2 (6 bases). V lost 5 bases to trimming and J lost 3 bases, with 11 bases between them. Germline V gene lookup returns CDR1 SGHRS and CDR2 YFSETQ. The CDR3 loop spans 13 amino acids.

The CDR3 sequence is CASSPGQERETQYF. CDR3 nucleotide sequence: TGCGCCAGCAGCCCCGGACAGGAACGGGAGACCCAGTACTTC. This chain uses TRBV5-1 with TRBJ2-5, with TRBD1 matching over 7 bases. There are 14 residues in the CDR3. Germline assignment: CDR1 SGHRS and CDR2 YFSETQ. V trimming: 4 bases; J trimming: 5 bases; junction bases outside the gene matches: 8.

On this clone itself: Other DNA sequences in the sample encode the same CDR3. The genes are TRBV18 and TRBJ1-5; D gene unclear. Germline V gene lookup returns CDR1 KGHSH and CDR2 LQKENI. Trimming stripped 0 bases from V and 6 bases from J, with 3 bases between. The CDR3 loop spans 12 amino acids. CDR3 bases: TGTGCCAGCTCACCACCCAGTCAGCCCCAGCATTTT. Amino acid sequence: CASSPPSQPQHF. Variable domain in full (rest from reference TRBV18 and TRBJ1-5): NAGVMQNPRHLVRRRGQEARLRCSPMKGHSHVYWYRQLPEEGLKFMVYLQKENIIDESGMPKERFSAEFPKEGPSILRIQQVVRGDSAAYFCASSPPSQPQHFGDGTRLSIL.

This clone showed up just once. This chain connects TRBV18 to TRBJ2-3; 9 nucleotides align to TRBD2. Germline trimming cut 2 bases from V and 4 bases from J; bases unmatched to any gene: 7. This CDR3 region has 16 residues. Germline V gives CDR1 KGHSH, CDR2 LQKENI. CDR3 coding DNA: TGTGCCAGCTCACCAGCAATAGCGGGAGAATCAGATACGCAGTATTTT. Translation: CASSPAIAGESDTQYF.

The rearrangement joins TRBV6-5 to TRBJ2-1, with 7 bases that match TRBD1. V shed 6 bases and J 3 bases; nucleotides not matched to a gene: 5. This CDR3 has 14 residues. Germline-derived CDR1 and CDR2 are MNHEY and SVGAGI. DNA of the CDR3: TGTGCCAGCAGCTACAGGGGTGGCTACAATGAGCAGTTCTTC. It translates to CASSYRGGYNEQFF.

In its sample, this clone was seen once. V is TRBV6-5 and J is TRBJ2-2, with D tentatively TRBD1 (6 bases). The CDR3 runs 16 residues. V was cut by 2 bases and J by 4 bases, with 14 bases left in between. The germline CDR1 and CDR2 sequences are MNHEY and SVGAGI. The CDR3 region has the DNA TGTGCCAGCAGTTACCCTCGCGGACAGCTCACCGGGGAGCTGTTTTTT. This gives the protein CASSYPRGQLTGELFF.

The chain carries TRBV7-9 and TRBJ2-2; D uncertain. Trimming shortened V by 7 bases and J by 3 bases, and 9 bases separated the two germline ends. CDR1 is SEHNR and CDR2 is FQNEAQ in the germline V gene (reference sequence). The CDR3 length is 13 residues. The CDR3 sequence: CASTLRDTGELFF. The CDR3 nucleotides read TGTGCCAGCACCCTCCGCGACACCGGGGAGCTGTTTTTT.

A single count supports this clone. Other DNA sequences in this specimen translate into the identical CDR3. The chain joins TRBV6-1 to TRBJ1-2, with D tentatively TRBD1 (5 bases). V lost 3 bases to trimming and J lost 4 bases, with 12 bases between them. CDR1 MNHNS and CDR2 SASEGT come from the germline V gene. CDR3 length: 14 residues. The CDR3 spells CASSEGQGGYGYTF. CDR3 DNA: TGTGCCAGCAGTGAGGGGCAGGGAGGCTATGGCTACACCTTC.

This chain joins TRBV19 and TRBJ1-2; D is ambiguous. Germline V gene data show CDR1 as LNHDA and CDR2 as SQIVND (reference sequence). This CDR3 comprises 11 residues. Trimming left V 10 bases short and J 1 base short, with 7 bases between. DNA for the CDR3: TGTGCCACCTTCTATAACTATGGCTACACCTTC. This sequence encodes CATFYNYGYTF.